This is a list of T cell receptor beta chains from one sample in a study of human T cells and chemical hapten exposure. Each CDR3 protein is one row after TCRdb ran MiXCR on the RACE reads. This sample has 380,000 or so distinct CDR3 sequences, with around 4.8% found just once. The sample here was whole blood, taken in connection with sensitization to the hapten diphenylcyclopropenone (DPC). These receptors were taken from a woman in her forties or fifties with alopecia areata. Some clones in this sample may be carry-over from other donors' samples. CDR3s include the opening cysteine and the closing phenylalanine or tryptophan. Each record gives: clone size, D gene, J gene, V gene, CDR3 protein, CDR3 DNA. D genes are given only for firm matches. Not all rows give a size; the values are once, few, many and, for expanded clones, a class.

NA | NA | TRBJ1-1 | TRBV6-1 | CASRRTGDTEAFF | TGTGCCAGCAGGCGCACTGGGGACACTGAAGCTTTCTTT
many | NA | TRBJ1-6 | TRBV6-1 | CASTGPNNSPLHF | TGTGCCAGCACGGGACCGAATAATTCACCCCTCCACTTT
many | NA | TRBJ2-7 | TRBV6-1 | CASSEARHEQYF | TGTGCCAGCAGTGAAGCACGGCACGAGCAGTACTTC
many | NA | TRBJ2-4 | TRBV3-1 | CASSQETRAKNIQYF | TGTGCCAGCAGCCAAGAGACAAGGGCCAAAAACATTCAGTACTTC
many | NA | TRBJ2-5 | TRBV28 | CASSQGRATQYF | TGTGCCAGCAGTCAGGGGCGGGCGACCCAGTACTTC
many | NA | TRBJ2-2 | TRBV28 | CASSPMAVRTGELFF | TGTGCCAGCAGTCCGATGGCGGTGCGCACCGGGGAGCTGTTTTTT
many | TRBD1 | TRBJ1-2 | TRBV20-1 | CSARDMTGETGYTF | TGCAGTGCTAGAGACATGACAGGGGAAACTGGCTACACCTTC
many | NA | TRBJ1-5 | TRBV2 | CASSRDQPQHF | TGTGCCAGCAGCCGCGATCAGCCCCAGCATTTT
many | NA | TRBJ1-6 | TRBV4-1 | CASSQDEPTRSYNSPLHF | TGCGCCAGCAGCCAAGATGAGCCCACCCGCTCCTATAATTCACCCCTCCACTTT
NA | NA | TRBJ2-1 | TRBV13 | CASSLTSSAWLNEQFF | TGTGCCAGCAGCTTAACGTCGAGCGCCTGGTTAAATGAGCAGTTCTTC
many | TRBD1 | TRBJ2-1 | TRBV7-2 | CASSPTGGRSEQFF | TGTGCCAGCAGTCCCACAGGGGGCAGGAGTGAGCAGTTCTTC
few | TRBD1 | TRBJ1-2 | TRBV11-2 | CASSLTQGFNYGYTF | TGTGCCAGCAGCCTAACACAGGGGTTTAACTATGGCTACACCTTC
many | NA | TRBJ2-3 | TRBV5-1 | CASSHPPDTQYF | TGCGCCAGCAGCCATCCCCCGGATACGCAGTATTTT
few | TRBD2 | TRBJ2-3 | TRBV29-1 | CSVSLAVTDTQYF | TGCAGCGTTTCACTAGCGGTCACAGATACGCAGTATTTT
NA | NA | TRBJ2-1 | TRBV30 | CAWSVGWGSNEQFF | TGTGCCTGGAGTGTAGGTTGGGGGAGTAATGAGCAGTTCTTC
many | NA | TRBJ1-5 | TRBV12-3/TRBV12-4 | CASTWGGVNQPQHF | TGTGCCAGCACCTGGGGGGGGGTAAATCAGCCCCAGCATTTT
many | TRBD2 | TRBJ2-3 | TRBV4-3 | CASSQDTSGSGDTQYF | TGCGCCAGCAGCCAAGACACTAGCGGGAGTGGAGATACGCAGTATTTT
few | NA | TRBJ2-6 | TRBV20-1 | CSARDQSGANVLTF | TGCAGTGCTAGAGATCAGAGTGGGGCCAACGTCCTGACTTTC
NA | TRBD2 | TRBJ2-1 | TRBV28 | CASSSTGLAGGSEQFF | TGTGCCAGCTCCTCCACCGGACTAGCGGGAGGGAGTGAGCAGTTCTTC
many | TRBD1 | TRBJ1-6 | TRBV3-1 | CASSQLRTGSSPLHF | TGTGCCAGCAGCCAACTACGGACAGGGTCCTCACCCCTCCACTTT
many | NA | TRBJ1-2 | TRBV6-5 | CASTRDGYAGYTF | TGTGCCAGCACAAGGGACGGCTACGCTGGCTACACCTTC
NA | NA | TRBJ2-5 | TRBV12-3/TRBV12-4 | CASRDSKETQYF | TGTGCCAGCAGAGATAGTAAAGAGACCCAGTACTTC
NA | NA | TRBJ1-5 | TRBV4-3 | CASSQVDGPNQPQHF | TGCGCCAGCAGCCAAGTAGACGGCCCCAATCAGCCCCAGCATTTT
few | NA | TRBJ2-3 | TRBV7-2 | CASMNEPPQYF | TGTGCCAGCATGAACGAGCCACCGCAGTATTTT
NA | TRBD1 | TRBJ2-3 | TRBV11-2 | CASSGDREVGTDTQYF | TGTGCCAGCAGCGGGGACAGGGAGGTTGGCACAGATACGCAGTATTTT
many | TRBD2 | TRBJ2-1 | TRBV20-1 | CSVPGLAGEQFF | TGCAGTGTCCCTGGACTAGCGGGTGAGCAGTTCTTC
few | NA | TRBJ2-4 | TRBV18 | CASSPPLGSTGNIQYF | TGTGCCAGCTCACCACCCCTAGGATCTACGGGAAACATTCAGTACTTC
many | NA | TRBJ1-2 | TRBV7-8 | CASSPGEANYGYTF | TGTGCCAGCAGCCCCGGAGAGGCGAACTATGGCTACACCTTC
NA | NA | TRBJ2-1 | TRBV7-9 | CASSWGRDEQFF | TGTGCCAGCAGTTGGGGGCGGGATGAGCAGTTCTTC
few | TRBD1 | TRBJ2-3 | TRBV18 | CASSPPGTGGRDTQYF | TGTGCCAGCTCACCACCCGGGACAGGGGGCCGAGATACGCAGTATTTT
few | NA | TRBJ1-1 | TRBV14 | CASSQEETGLRGTEAFF | TGTGCCAGCAGCCAAGAAGAGACGGGGCTAAGGGGCACTGAAGCTTTCTTT
few | NA | TRBJ2-6 | TRBV30 | CAWPLPGANVLTF | TGTGCCTGGCCCCTCCCCGGGGCCAACGTCCTGACTTTC
many | TRBD1 | TRBJ2-7 | TRBV9 | CASSDSRDRASGQYF | TGTGCCAGCAGCGATAGCAGGGACAGGGCGTCAGGGCAGTACTTC
NA | NA | TRBJ1-2 | TRBV2 | CASSELKSTYGYTF | TGTGCCAGCAGTGAACTTAAAAGTACCTATGGCTACACCTTC
NA | NA | TRBJ1-1 | TRBV12-3/TRBV12-4 | CASSSGGGRAFF | TGTGCCAGCAGTTCTGGAGGGGGGAGGGCTTTCTTT
many | NA | TRBJ2-3 | TRBV9 | CASSVGASRRFTDTQYF | TGTGCCAGCAGCGTAGGGGCTTCGAGGAGATTTACAGATACGCAGTATTTT